This T cell receptor beta chain was retrieved from a study of shared clonotypes between healthy human individuals. Assay used: immunoSEQ multiplex PCR; TCRdb lists only in-frame clones, some missing. The table has hundreds of thousands of clones, about 74% seen once. The sample taken for sequencing was memory CD4+ T cells sorted from blood. Subset specified: CD45RA-negative fraction. The TCR was taken from a young woman in good health.

CDR3 loop: CAWKWGRGNTEAFF. For the CDR3, the DNA is TGTGCCTGGAAGTGGGGCCGGGGGAACACTGAAGCTTTCTTT. This chain connects TRBV30 to TRBJ1-1; maybe TRBD1 (5 bases). The V gene's germline CDR1 is GTSNPN and CDR2 SVGIG (reference sequence). Trimming took 4 bases from V and 1 from J, leaving 13 bases between them. The length of the CDR3 is 14 residues.